This record looks at one T cell receptor (beta chain) sequence and its context. Its antigen remains unidentified. Per the germline V gene, CDR1 is LNHDA and CDR2 is SQIVND (reference sequence). The CDR3 is 13 amino acids. Trimming removed 3 bases from V and 1 base from J, with 6 bases in between. Amplification of TCR alpha and beta CDR3 regions from RNA used iRepertoire nested multiplex PCR. TCRdb reprocessed the multiplex PCR reads via MiXCR and lists one record per CDR3 protein. Altogether approximately 400,000 distinct CDR3 sequences are present, more than 35% being singletons, with the ten largest covering approximately 12%. These data come from a study of glioma-infiltrating T cells. Study-wide background: Low-grade gliomas were grade II; glioblastomas were grade IV at initial diagnosis. Points from the study as a whole: Only very few CDR3 sequences appeared in both tissue and blood. Signature shared blood CDR3 motifs were enriched in low-divergence and depleted in high-divergence patients. Tissue-blood divergence was below expectation in non-neoplastic patients, above in gliomas.

The specimen sequenced was glioma tissue, nonneoplastic brain tissue, or PBMCs (not recorded which). The sequence was obtained from a human donor with low-grade glioma or glioblastoma, undergoing nonglioma brain surgery, or in good health (not recorded which). The rearrangement uses TRBV19 and TRBJ1-1, with D uncertain. CDR3 sequence: CASSIGRNTEAFF. CDR3 sequence (DNA): TGTGCCAGTAGTATTGGCAGGAACACTGAAGCTTTCTTT.